This TCR beta chain originates from a study of blood T cell repertoires in COVID-19. Germline V lookup: CDR1 SGDLS, CDR2 YYNGEE. Losses at the gene ends were 0 bases for V and 8 bases for J; bases not matched to a gene: 8. The CDR3 totals 16 residues. Clones were sequenced by immunoSEQ multiplex PCR, and TCRdb holds only the in-frame ones, with some missing. The sample shows fewer than 300,000 clones, around nine tenths of them seen only once. This clone came up a few times. Sequencing input: peripheral blood. The receptor was derived from a man in his forties who had recovered from COVID-19. The chain joins TRBV9 to TRBJ2-2, with 9 bases lining up with TRBD1. CDR3 bases: TGTGCCAGCAGCGTAGTGGGACAGGGTAGTGCGGGGGAGCTGTTTTTT. It specifies CASSVVGQGSAGELFF.